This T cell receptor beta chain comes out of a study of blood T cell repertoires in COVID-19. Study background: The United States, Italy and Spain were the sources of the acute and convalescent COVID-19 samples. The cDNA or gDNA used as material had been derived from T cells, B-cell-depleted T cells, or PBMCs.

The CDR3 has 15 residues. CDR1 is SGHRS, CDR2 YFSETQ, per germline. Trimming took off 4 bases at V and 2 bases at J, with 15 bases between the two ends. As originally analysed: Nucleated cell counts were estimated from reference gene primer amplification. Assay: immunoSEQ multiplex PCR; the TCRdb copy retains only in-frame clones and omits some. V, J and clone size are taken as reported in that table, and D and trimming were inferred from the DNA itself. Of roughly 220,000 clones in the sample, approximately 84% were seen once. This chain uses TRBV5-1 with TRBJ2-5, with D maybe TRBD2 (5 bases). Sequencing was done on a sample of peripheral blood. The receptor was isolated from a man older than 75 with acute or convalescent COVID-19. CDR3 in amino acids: CASSIGSGGQETQYF. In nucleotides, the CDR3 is TGCGCCAGCAGCATCGGCTCGGGCGGGCAAGAGACCCAGTACTTC.